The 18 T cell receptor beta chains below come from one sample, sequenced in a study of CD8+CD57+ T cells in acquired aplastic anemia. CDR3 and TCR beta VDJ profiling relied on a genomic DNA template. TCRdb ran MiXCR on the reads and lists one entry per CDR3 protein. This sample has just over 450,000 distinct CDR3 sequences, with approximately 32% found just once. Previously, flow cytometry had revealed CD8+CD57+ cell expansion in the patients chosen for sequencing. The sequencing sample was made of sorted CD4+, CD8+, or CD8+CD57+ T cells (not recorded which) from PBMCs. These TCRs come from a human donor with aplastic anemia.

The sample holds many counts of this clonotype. The CDR3 sequence: CASSDQISYNSPLHF. In nucleotides, the CDR3 is TGTGCCAGCAGTGATCAAATTTCCTATAATTCACCCCTCCACTTT. This sequence joins TRBV2 and TRBJ1-6; D remains unclear. There are 15 residues in the CDR3. Per the germline V gene, CDR1 is SNHLY and CDR2 is FYNNEI. The V end lost 3 bases, the J end lost 1 base, and 7 bases lay between the germline ends.

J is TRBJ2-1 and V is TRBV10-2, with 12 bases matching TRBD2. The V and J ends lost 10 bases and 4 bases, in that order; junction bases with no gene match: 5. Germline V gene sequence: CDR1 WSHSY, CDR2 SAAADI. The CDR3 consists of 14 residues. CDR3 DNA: TGCGCCATCGGGACTAGCGGGCCTTACAATGAGCAGTTCTTC. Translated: CAIGTSGPYNEQFF.

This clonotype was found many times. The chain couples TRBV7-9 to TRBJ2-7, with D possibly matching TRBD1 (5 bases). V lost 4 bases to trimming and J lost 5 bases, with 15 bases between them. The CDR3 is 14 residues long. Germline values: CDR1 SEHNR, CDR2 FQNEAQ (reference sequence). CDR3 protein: CASSSTALANEQYF. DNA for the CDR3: TGTGCCAGCAGCTCGACAGCCCTCGCAAACGAGCAGTACTTC. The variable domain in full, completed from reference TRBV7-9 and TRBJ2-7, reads DTGVSQNPRHKITKRGQNVTFRCDPISEHNRLYWYRQTLGQGPEFLTYFQNEAQLEKSRLLSDRFSAERPKGSFSTLEIQRTEQGDSAMYLCASSSTALANEQYFGPGTRLTVT.

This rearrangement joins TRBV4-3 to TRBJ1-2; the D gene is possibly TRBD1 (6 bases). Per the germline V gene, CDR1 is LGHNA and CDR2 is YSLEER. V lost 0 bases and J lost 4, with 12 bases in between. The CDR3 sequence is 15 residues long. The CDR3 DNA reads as TGCGCCAGCAGCCAAGAGGAGGGGGATCCCTATGGCTACACCTTC. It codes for CASSQEEGDPYGYTF.

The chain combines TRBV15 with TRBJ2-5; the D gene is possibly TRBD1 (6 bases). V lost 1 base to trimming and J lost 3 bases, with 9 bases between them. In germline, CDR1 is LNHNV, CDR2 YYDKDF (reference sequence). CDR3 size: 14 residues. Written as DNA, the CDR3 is TGTGCCACCAGCAGAGGGGACATCGAAGAGACCCAGTACTTC. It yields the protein CATSRGDIEETQYF.

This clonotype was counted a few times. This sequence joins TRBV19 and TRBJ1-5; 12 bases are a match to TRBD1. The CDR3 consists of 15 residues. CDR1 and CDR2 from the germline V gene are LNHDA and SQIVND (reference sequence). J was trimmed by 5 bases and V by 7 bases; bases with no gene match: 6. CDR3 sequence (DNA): TGTGCCAGTAACAAAGGGACAGGGGGCGATCAGCCCCAGCATTTT. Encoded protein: CASNKGTGGDQPQHF. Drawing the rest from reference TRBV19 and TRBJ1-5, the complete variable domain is DGGITQSPKYLFRKEGQNVTLSCEQNLNHDAMYWYRQDPGQGLRLIYYSQIVNDFQKGDIAEGYSVSREKKESFPLTVTSAQKNPTAFYLCASNKGTGGDQPQHFGDGTRLSIL.

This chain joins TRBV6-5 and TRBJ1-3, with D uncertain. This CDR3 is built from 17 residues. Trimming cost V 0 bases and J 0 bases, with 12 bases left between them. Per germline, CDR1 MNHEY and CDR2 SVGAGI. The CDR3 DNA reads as TGTGCCAGCAGTTACTCGAGTGAACGCAGCTCTGGAAACACCATATATTTT. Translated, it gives CASSYSSERSSGNTIYF.

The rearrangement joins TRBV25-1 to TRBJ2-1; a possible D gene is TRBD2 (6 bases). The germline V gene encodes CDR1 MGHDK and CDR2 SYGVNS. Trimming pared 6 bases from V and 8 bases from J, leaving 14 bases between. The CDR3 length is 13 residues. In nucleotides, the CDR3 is TGTGCCAGCAGAAGGCTAGGGGACTATGAGCAGTTCTTC. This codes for CASRRLGDYEQFF.

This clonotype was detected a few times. CDR3 DNA sequence: TGTGCCAGCAGCGCCCGGTTTGCGGGGCTTAGCAATGAGCAGTTCTTC. It specifies CASSARFAGLSNEQFF. This chain links TRBV11-2 with TRBJ2-1, with D possibly TRBD2 on 6 matching bases. Per the germline V gene, CDR1 is SGHAT and CDR2 is FQNNGV. The CDR3 contains 16 residues. The ends were cut back, 5 bases at V and 6 bases at J, with 20 bases in the middle.

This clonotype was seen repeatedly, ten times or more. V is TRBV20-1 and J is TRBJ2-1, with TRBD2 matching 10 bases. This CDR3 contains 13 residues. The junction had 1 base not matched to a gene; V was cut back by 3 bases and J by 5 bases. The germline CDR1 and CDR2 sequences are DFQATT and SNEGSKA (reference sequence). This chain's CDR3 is CSASGLADNEQFF. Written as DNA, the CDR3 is TGCAGTGCTAGTGGACTAGCGGACAATGAGCAGTTCTTC.

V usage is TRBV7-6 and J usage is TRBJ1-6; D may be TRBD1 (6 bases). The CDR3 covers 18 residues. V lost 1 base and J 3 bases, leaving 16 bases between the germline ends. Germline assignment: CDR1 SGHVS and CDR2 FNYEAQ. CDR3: CASSLGGQGEFYNSPLHF. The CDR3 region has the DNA TGTGCCAGCAGCTTAGGGGGACAAGGCGAATTCTATAATTCACCCCTCCACTTT.

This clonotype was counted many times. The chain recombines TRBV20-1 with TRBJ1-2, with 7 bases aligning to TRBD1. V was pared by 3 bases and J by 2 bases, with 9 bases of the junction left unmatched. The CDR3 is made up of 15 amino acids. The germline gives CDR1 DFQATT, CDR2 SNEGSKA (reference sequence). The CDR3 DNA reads TGCAGTGCTAGGCAAATAGGGACAGAGAACTATGGCTACACCTTC. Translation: CSARQIGTENYGYTF.

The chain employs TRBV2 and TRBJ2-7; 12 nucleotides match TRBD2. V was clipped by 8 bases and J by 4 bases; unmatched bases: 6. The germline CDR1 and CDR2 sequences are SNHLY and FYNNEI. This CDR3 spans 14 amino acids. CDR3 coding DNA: TGTGCCAGCCAAGCCGGGACTAGCGGGTACGAGCAGTACTTC. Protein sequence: CASQAGTSGYEQYF.

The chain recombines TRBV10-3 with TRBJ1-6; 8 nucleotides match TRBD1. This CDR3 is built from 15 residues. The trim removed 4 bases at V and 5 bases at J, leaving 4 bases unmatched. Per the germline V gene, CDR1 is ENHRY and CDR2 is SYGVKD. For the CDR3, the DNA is TGTGCCATCAGTGCTACAGGGGGACATAATTCACCCCTCCACTTT. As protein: CAISATGGHNSPLHF.

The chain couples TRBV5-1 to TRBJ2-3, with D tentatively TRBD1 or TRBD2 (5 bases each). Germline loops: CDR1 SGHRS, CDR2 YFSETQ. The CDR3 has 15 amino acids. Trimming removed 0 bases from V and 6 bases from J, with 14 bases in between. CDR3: CASSLVGTPFDTQYF. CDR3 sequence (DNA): TGCGCCAGCAGCTTGGTAGGGACGCCCTTCGATACGCAGTATTTT.

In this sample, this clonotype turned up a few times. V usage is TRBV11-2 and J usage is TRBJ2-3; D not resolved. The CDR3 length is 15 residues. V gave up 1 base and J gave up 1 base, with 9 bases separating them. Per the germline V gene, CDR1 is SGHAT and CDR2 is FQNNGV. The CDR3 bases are TGTGCCAGCAGCTTAGGCACTTCTCGCACAGATACGCAGTATTTT. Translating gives CASSLGTSRTDTQYF.

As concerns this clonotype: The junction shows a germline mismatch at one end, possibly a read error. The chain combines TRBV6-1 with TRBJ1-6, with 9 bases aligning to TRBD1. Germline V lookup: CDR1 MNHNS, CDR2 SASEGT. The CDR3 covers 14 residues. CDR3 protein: CAISGTGQRSPLHF. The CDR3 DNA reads TGTGCCATCAGTGGGACAGGGCAGAGATCACCCCTCCACTTT.

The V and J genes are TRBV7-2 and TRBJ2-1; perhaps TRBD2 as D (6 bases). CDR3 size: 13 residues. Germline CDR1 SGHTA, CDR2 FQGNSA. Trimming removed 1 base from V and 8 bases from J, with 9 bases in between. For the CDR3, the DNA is TGTGCCAGCAGCTTAGTCAGGGAGGATGAGCAGTTCTTC. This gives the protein CASSLVREDEQFF.